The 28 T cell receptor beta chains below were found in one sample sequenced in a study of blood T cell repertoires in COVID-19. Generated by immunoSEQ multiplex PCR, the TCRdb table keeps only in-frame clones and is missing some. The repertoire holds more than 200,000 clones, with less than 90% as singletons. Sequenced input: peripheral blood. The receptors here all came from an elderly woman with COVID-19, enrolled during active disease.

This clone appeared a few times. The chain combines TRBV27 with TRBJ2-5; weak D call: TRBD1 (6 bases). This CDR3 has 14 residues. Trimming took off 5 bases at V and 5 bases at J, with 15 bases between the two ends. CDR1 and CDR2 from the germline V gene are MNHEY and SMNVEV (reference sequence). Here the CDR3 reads CASSPIRGSETQYF. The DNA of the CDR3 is TGTGCCAGCAGTCCAATCAGGGGCAGCGAGACCCAGTACTTC.

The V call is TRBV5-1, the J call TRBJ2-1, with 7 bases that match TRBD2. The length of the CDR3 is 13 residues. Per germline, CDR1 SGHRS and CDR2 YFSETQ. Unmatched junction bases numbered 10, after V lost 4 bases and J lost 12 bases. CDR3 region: CASSPNGGGWQFF. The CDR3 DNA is TGCGCCAGCAGCCCCAACGGCGGGGGTTGGCAGTTCTTC.

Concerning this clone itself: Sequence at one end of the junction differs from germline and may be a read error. The CDR3 DNA follows: TGTGCCAGCAGTCATACTAAAGACAGGGATTTT. Translation: CASSHTKDRDF. The chain is built from TRBV28 and TRBJ1-6, with TRBD1 matching 7 bases. Germline V CDR1 and CDR2: MDHEN, SYDVKM. The CDR3 totals 11 residues.

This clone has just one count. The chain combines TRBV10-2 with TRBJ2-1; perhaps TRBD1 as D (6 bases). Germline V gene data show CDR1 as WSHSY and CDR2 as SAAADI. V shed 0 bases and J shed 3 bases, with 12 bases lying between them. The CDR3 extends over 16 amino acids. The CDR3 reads CASSESRQGLYNEQFF. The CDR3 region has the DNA TGCGCCAGCAGTGAGTCTCGGCAGGGGCTCTACAATGAGCAGTTCTTC.

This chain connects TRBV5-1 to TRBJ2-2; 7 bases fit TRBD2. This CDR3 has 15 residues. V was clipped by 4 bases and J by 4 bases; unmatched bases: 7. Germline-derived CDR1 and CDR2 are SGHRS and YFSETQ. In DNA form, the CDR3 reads TGCGCCAGCAGCACCGGGACGGGGGGCACCGGGGAGCTGTTTTTT. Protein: CASSTGTGGTGELFF.

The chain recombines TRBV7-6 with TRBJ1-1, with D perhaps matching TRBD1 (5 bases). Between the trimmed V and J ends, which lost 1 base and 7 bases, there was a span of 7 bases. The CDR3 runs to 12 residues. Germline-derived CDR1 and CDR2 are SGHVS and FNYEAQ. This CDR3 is CASSLETGEAFF. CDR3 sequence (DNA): TGTGCCAGCAGCTTAGAAACAGGTGAAGCTTTCTTT.

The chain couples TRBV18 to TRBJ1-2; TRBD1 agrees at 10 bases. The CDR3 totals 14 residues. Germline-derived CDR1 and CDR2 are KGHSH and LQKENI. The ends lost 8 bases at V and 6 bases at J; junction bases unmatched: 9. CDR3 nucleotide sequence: TGTGCCAGCACCAAGACAGGGGGCCTGGATGGCTACACCTTC. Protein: CASTKTGGLDGYTF. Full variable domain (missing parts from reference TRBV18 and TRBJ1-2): NAGVMQNPRHLVRRRGQEARLRCSPMKGHSHVYWYRQLPEEGLKFMVYLQKENIIDESGMPKERFSAEFPKEGPSILRIQQVVRGDSAAYFCASTKTGGLDGYTFGSGTRLTVV.

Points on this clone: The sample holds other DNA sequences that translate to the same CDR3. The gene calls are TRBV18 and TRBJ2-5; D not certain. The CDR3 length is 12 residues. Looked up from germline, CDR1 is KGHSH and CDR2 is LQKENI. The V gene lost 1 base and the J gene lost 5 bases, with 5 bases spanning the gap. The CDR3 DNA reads TGTGCCAGCTCACCACAGCGTGAGACCCAGTACTTC. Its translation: CASSPQRETQYF. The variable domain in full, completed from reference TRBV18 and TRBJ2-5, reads NAGVMQNPRHLVRRRGQEARLRCSPMKGHSHVYWYRQLPEEGLKFMVYLQKENIIDESGMPKERFSAEFPKEGPSILRIQQVVRGDSAAYFCASSPQRETQYFGPGTRLLVL.

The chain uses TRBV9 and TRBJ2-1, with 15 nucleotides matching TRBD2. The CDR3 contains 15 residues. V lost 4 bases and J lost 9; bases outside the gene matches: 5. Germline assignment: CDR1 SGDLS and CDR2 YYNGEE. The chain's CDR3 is CASSTRTSGGVEQFF. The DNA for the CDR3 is TGTGCCAGCAGCACACGGACTAGCGGGGGGGTTGAGCAGTTCTTC.

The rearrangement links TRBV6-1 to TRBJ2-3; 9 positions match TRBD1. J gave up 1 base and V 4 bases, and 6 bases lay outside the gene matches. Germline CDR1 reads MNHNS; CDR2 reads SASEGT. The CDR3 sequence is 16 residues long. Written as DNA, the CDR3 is TGTGCCAGCAGTGCCTACAGGGGGCCTGGCACAGATACGCAGTATTTT. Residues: CASSAYRGPGTDTQYF.

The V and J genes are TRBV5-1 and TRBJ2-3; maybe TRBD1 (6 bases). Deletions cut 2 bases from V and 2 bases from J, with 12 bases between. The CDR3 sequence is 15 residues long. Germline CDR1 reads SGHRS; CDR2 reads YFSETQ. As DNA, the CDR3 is TGCGCCAGCAGCTTACGACAGGTGATCACAGATACGCAGTATTTT. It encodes CASSLRQVITDTQYF.

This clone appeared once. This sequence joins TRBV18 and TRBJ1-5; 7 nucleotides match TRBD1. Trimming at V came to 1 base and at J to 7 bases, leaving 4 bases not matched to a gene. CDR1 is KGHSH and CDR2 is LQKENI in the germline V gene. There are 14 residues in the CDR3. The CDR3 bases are TGTGCCAGCTCACCACAGGGGGCGGAACAGCCCCAGCATTTT. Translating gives CASSPQGAEQPQHF.

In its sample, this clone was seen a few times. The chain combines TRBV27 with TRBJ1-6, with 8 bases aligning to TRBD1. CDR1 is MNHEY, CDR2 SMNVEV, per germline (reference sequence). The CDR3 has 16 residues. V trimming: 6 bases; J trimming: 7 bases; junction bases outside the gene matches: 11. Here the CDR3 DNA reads TGTGCCAGCAGATCGGACAGGGTGGGAGTCAATTCACCCCTCCACTTT. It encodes CASRSDRVGVNSPLHF.

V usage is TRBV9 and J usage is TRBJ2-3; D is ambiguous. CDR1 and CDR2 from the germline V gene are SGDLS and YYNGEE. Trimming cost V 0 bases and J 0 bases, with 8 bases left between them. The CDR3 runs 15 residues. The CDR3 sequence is CASSVAHGSTDTQYF. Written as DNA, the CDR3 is TGTGCCAGCAGCGTAGCCCACGGGAGCACAGATACGCAGTATTTT.

The CDR3 nucleotides are TGTGCCAGCAGCAAGTTAGGGGGAACTAATGAAAAACTGTTTTTT. It is translated as CASSKLGGTNEKLFF. The J gene is TRBJ1-4, the V gene TRBV6-4, with D perhaps matching TRBD1 (6 bases). V lost 6 bases and J 1 base, leaving 12 bases between the germline ends. Germline V gene data show CDR1 as MRHNA and CDR2 as SNTAGT. The CDR3 is made up of 15 amino acids.

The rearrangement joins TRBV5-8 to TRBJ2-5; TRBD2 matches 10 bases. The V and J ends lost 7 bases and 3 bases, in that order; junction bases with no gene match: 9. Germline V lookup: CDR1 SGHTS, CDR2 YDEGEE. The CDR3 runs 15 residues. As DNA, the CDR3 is TGTGCCAGCCGGACCCGAGCGGGGGGGGAAGAGACCCAGTACTTC. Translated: CASRTRAGGEETQYF.

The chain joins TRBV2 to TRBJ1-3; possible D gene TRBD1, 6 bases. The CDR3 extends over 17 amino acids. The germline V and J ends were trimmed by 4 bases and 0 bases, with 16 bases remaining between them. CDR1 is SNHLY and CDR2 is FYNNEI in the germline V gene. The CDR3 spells CASSAVETGFSGNTIYF. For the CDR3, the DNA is TGTGCCAGCAGTGCCGTTGAAACAGGGTTCTCTGGAAACACCATATATTTT. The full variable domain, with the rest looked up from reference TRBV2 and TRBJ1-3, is EPEVTQTPSHQVTQMGQEVILRCVPISNHLYFYWYRQILGQKVEFLVSFYNNEISEKSEIFDDQFSVERPDGSNFTLKIRSTKLEDSAMYFCASSAVETGFSGNTIYFGEGSWLTVV.

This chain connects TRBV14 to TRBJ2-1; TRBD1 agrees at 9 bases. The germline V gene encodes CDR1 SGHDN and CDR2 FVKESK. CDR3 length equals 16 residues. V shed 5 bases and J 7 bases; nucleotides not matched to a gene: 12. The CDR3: CASSWGQGVGRNEQFF. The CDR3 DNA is TGTGCCAGCAGCTGGGGACAGGGAGTCGGAAGGAATGAGCAGTTCTTC.

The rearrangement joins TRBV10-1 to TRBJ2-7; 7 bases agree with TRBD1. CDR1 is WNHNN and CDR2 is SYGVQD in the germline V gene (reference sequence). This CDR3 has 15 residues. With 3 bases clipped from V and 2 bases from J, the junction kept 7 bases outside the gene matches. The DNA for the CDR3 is TGCGCCAGCAGTGAAAGGTCAGGGGGACCCTACGAGCAGTACTTC. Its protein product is CASSERSGGPYEQYF.

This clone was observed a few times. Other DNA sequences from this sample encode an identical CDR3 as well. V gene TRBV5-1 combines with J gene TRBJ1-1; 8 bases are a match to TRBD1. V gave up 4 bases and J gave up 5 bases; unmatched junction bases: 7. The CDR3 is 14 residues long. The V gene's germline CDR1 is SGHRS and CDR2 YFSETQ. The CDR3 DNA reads TGCGCCAGCAGCGGAGGACAGGGCGAGACTGAAGCTTTCTTT. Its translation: CASSGGQGETEAFF.

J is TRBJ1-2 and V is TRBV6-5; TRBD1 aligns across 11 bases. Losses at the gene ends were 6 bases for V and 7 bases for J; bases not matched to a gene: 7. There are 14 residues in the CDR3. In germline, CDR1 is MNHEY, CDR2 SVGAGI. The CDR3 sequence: CASRGQGEVAGYTF. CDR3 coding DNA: TGTGCCAGCAGGGGACAGGGGGAAGTGGCTGGCTACACCTTC.

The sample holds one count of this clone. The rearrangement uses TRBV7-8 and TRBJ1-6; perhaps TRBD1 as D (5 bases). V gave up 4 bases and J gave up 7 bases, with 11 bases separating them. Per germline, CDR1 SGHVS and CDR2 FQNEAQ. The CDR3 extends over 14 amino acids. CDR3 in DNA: TGTGCCAGCAGCTACCGGGACTTGAATTCACCCCTCCACTTT. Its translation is CASSYRDLNSPLHF.

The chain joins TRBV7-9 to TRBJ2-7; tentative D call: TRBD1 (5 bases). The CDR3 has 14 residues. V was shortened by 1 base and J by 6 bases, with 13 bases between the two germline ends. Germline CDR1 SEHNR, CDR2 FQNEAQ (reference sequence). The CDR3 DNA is TGTGCCAGCAGCTTAGGGGCAGGGATGGGCGAGCAGTACTTC. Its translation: CASSLGAGMGEQYF.

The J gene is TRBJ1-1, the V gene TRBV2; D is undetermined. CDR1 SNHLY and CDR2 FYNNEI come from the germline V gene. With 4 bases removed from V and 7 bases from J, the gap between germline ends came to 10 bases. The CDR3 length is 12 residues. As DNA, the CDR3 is TGTGCCAGCAGTGTGTTGGCAGGTGAAGCTTTCTTT. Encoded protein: CASSVLAGEAFF.

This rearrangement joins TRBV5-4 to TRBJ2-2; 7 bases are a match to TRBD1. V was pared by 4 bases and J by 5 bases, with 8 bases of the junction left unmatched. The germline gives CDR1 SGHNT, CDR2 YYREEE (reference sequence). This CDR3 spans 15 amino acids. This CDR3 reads CASSVKTGMTGELFF. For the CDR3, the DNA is TGTGCCAGCAGCGTGAAGACAGGGATGACCGGGGAGCTGTTTTTT.

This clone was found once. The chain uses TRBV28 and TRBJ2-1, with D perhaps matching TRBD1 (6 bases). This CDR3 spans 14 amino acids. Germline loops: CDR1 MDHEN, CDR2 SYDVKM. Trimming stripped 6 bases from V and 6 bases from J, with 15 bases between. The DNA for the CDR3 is TGTGCCAGCAGGGACCTGGACAGCCTCAATGAGCAGTTCTTC. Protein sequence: CASRDLDSLNEQFF.

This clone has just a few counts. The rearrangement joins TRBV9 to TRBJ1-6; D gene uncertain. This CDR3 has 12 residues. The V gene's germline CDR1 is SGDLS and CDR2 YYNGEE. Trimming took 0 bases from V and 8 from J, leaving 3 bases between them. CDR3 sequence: CASSVADSPLHF. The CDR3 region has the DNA TGTGCCAGCAGCGTAGCGGATTCACCCCTCCACTTT.

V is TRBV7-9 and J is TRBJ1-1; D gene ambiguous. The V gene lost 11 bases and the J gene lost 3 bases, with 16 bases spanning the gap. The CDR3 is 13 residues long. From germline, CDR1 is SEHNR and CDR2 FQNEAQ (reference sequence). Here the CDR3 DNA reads TGTGCCTGCAATGAGGGTCATTACACTGAAGCTTTCTTT. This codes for CACNEGHYTEAFF.